This is a list of T cell receptor beta chains from one sample in a study of CD4 T cells in relation to SARS-CoV-2 and coronaviruses. Only in-frame clones appear in the TCRdb table, and some are missing; sequencing was by immunoSEQ multiplex PCR. The sample includes approximately 59,000 clones, approximately 87% of them seen just once. Sequencing was done on a sample of memory CD4+ T cells from PBMCs. The origin of the receptors is a human donor in good health. CDR3s include the opening cysteine and the closing phenylalanine or tryptophan. The D gene is left open where the match is weak. Clone size appears in some rows only: once, few, many, or a class for an expanded clone.

clone_size: NA
d_call: NA
v_call: TRBV3-1/TRBV3-2
j_call: TRBJ1-4
cdr3_nt: TGTGCCAGCAGCCAACGGGAAATCGGGGAAAAACTGTTTTTT
cdr3_aa: CASSQREIGEKLFF

clone_size: NA
d_call: TRBD2
v_call: TRBV3-1/TRBV3-2
j_call: TRBJ2-3
cdr3_nt: TGTGCCAGCAGCCCTAGCGGGAGTCCAGATACGCAGTATTTT
cdr3_aa: CASSPSGSPDTQYF

clone_size: NA
d_call: TRBD1
v_call: TRBV4-3
j_call: TRBJ1-2
cdr3_nt: TGCGCCAGCAGCCAAGATTTTCCGGGACAGGGGCTCGGCTACACCTTC
cdr3_aa: CASSQDFPGQGLGYTF

clone_size: NA
d_call: NA
v_call: TRBV15
j_call: TRBJ2-3
cdr3_nt: TGTGCCACCAGCAGAGATCGGGATACGCAGTATTTT
cdr3_aa: CATSRDRDTQYF

clone_size: NA
d_call: NA
v_call: TRBV4-1
j_call: TRBJ1-5
cdr3_nt: TGCGCCAGCAGCGAAGCAGGGGTTGCCTTAGAGGAGCCCCAGCATTTT
cdr3_aa: CASSEAGVALEEPQHF

clone_size: NA
d_call: TRBD1
v_call: TRBV7-8
j_call: TRBJ1-2
cdr3_nt: TGTGCCAGCAGCTTAGCGGGACAGGGGCTGGGTGGCTACACCTTC
cdr3_aa: CASSLAGQGLGGYTF

clone_size: few
d_call: TRBD2
v_call: TRBV7-9
j_call: TRBJ2-3
cdr3_nt: TGTGCCAGCAGCGGGGATAGCGGGCGCACAGATACGCAGTATTTT
cdr3_aa: CASSGDSGRTDTQYF

clone_size: few
d_call: NA
v_call: TRBV14
j_call: TRBJ1-5
cdr3_nt: TGTGCCAGCAGCCAAGGCCTTAAAAACAGGTATAGCAATCAGCCCCAGCATTTT
cdr3_aa: CASSQGLKNRYSNQPQHF

clone_size: NA
d_call: TRBD2
v_call: TRBV19
j_call: TRBJ2-7
cdr3_nt: TGTGCCAGTAGTTCCCAGACTAGCGGGAGGGCCTACGAGCAGTACTTC
cdr3_aa: CASSSQTSGRAYEQYF

clone_size: NA
d_call: TRBD2
v_call: TRBV28
j_call: TRBJ2-3
cdr3_nt: TGTGCCAGCAGTGCACAAGAAGTCGTCCTAGCGGGGGGCGAAGATACGCAGTATTTT
cdr3_aa: CASSAQEVVLAGGEDTQYF

clone_size: NA
d_call: TRBD2
v_call: TRBV4-2
j_call: TRBJ2-7
cdr3_nt: TGTGCCAGCAGCCAAGGACTAGCGGGTTTCCACGAGCAGTACTTC
cdr3_aa: CASSQGLAGFHEQYF

clone_size: once
d_call: NA
v_call: TRBV19
j_call: TRBJ1-2
cdr3_nt: TGTGCCAGTAGTGGCCACAGGAACAACTATGGCTACACCTTC
cdr3_aa: CASSGHRNNYGYTF

clone_size: NA
d_call: TRBD2
v_call: TRBV3-1/TRBV3-2
j_call: TRBJ2-1
cdr3_nt: TGTGCCAGCAGCCAAGGTGGGGGGGATGAGCAGTTCTTC
cdr3_aa: CASSQGGGDEQFF

clone_size: NA
d_call: TRBD2
v_call: TRBV6-1
j_call: TRBJ2-1
cdr3_nt: TGTGCCAGCAGTGAACCTGGGGGGAGCGGGAGTCGGGTTGAGCAGTTCTTC
cdr3_aa: CASSEPGGSGSRVEQFF

clone_size: NA
d_call: TRBD1
v_call: TRBV4-1
j_call: TRBJ1-2
cdr3_nt: TGCGCCAGCAGCCAAGAGGGGACAGGGAATTACTATGGCTACACCTTC
cdr3_aa: CASSQEGTGNYYGYTF

clone_size: once
d_call: TRBD2
v_call: TRBV19
j_call: TRBJ2-1
cdr3_nt: TGTGCCAGTAGTATAGCGACTAGCGGGAGAAATGAGCAGTTCTTC
cdr3_aa: CASSIATSGRNEQFF

clone_size: NA
d_call: NA
v_call: TRBV3-1/TRBV3-2
j_call: TRBJ2-3
cdr3_nt: TGTGCCAGCAGCCAAGATTTGAGCACAGATACGCAGTATTTT
cdr3_aa: CASSQDLSTDTQYF

clone_size: NA
d_call: NA
v_call: TRBV14
j_call: TRBJ2-4
cdr3_nt: TGTGCCAGCAGCCAAGATGGGGCCCGGGAGTACTTC
cdr3_aa: CASSQDGAREYF

clone_size: NA
d_call: NA
v_call: TRBV6-4
j_call: TRBJ1-2
cdr3_nt: TGTGCCAGCAGTGACGCGATGGGGGAGGGCTACACCTTC
cdr3_aa: CASSDAMGEGYTF

clone_size: NA
d_call: NA
v_call: TRBV10-3
j_call: TRBJ2-7
cdr3_nt: TGTGCCATCAGTGAGTTTTCTAGCGAAACAGGCGAGCAGTACTTC
cdr3_aa: CAISEFSSETGEQYF

clone_size: NA
d_call: NA
v_call: TRBV7-3
j_call: TRBJ2-3
cdr3_nt: TGTGCCAGCAGCTTACTGCCTAGCACAGATACGCAGTATTTT
cdr3_aa: CASSLLPSTDTQYF

clone_size: NA
d_call: NA
v_call: TRBV18
j_call: TRBJ1-1
cdr3_nt: TGTGCCAGCTCGCGTGGGGTCACTGAAGCTTTCTTT
cdr3_aa: CASSRGVTEAFF

clone_size: NA
d_call: NA
v_call: TRBV7-2
j_call: TRBJ1-2
cdr3_nt: TGTGCCAGCAGCAACCAACGGGGCATAGGGGGCTACACCTTC
cdr3_aa: CASSNQRGIGGYTF

clone_size: NA
d_call: NA
v_call: TRBV2
j_call: TRBJ1-1
cdr3_nt: TGTGCCAGCAGGGGGGGGTCGATTAACACTGAAGCTTTCTTT
cdr3_aa: CASRGGSINTEAFF

clone_size: NA
d_call: TRBD1
v_call: TRBV5-1
j_call: TRBJ2-3
cdr3_nt: TGCGCCAGCAGCCCCGGGACAGGGGGCTTGGATACGCAGTATTTT
cdr3_aa: CASSPGTGGLDTQYF

clone_size: NA
d_call: NA
v_call: TRBV5-4
j_call: TRBJ2-7
cdr3_nt: TGTGCCAGCAGCTTGGGTAGCGCCCTCACCTACGAGCAGTACTTC
cdr3_aa: CASSLGSALTYEQYF

clone_size: NA
d_call: NA
v_call: TRBV5-1
j_call: TRBJ1-2
cdr3_nt: TGCGCCAGCAGCTTGTCCTCGGGAATCAACTATGGCTACACCTTC
cdr3_aa: CASSLSSGINYGYTF

clone_size: NA
d_call: TRBD2
v_call: TRBV5-1
j_call: TRBJ2-7
cdr3_nt: TGCGCCAGCAGCGCATATGCGACTAGCGGGAACTCCTACGAGCAGTACTTC
cdr3_aa: CASSAYATSGNSYEQYF

clone_size: NA
d_call: TRBD2
v_call: TRBV28
j_call: TRBJ2-2
cdr3_nt: TGTGCCAGCAGTTCCCCTCGACCCGGGACTAGCGGTTCTGGGGAGCTGTTTTTT
cdr3_aa: CASSSPRPGTSGSGELFF

clone_size: NA
d_call: NA
v_call: TRBV10-3
j_call: TRBJ1-2
cdr3_nt: TGTGCCATCAGTGAGTCCCAGGTCGTCCTCTATGGCTACACCTTC
cdr3_aa: CAISESQVVLYGYTF

clone_size: NA
d_call: TRBD2
v_call: TRBV6-6
j_call: TRBJ2-3
cdr3_nt: TGTGCCAGCAGTCAACTCATCCCGGGACTAGCGGGAGGTAGCACAGATACGCAGTATTTT
cdr3_aa: CASSQLIPGLAGGSTDTQYF

clone_size: NA
d_call: TRBD1
v_call: TRBV29-1
j_call: TRBJ2-5
cdr3_nt: TGCAGCGTGGGACAGATCCAAGAGACCCAGTACTTC
cdr3_aa: CSVGQIQETQYF

clone_size: NA
d_call: NA
v_call: TRBV12-3/TRBV12-4
j_call: TRBJ2-1
cdr3_nt: TGTGCCAGCAGTCTGGGGGCTTACGGTGAGCAGTTCTTC
cdr3_aa: CASSLGAYGEQFF

clone_size: NA
d_call: NA
v_call: TRBV29-1
j_call: TRBJ2-2
cdr3_nt: TGCAGCGTGGGGGCCCTCGGGGGGCGAAACACCGGGGAGCTGTTTTTT
cdr3_aa: CSVGALGGRNTGELFF

clone_size: NA
d_call: TRBD1
v_call: TRBV12-3/TRBV12-4
j_call: TRBJ1-4
cdr3_nt: TGTGCCAGCAGCGACGGACAGGCTGAAAAACTGTTTTTT
cdr3_aa: CASSDGQAEKLFF

clone_size: NA
d_call: NA
v_call: TRBV19
j_call: TRBJ2-5
cdr3_nt: TGTGCCAGTAGTTGGGGGAGGCAAGAGACCCAGTACTTC
cdr3_aa: CASSWGRQETQYF

clone_size: NA
d_call: TRBD1
v_call: TRBV10-3
j_call: TRBJ2-7
cdr3_nt: TGTGCCACCCGGGACAGCCACGAGCAGTACTTC
cdr3_aa: CATRDSHEQYF

clone_size: NA
d_call: NA
v_call: TRBV6-2/TRBV6-3
j_call: TRBJ1-2
cdr3_nt: TGTGCCAGCAGTTCGGGACTGGTCTATGGCTACACCTTC
cdr3_aa: CASSSGLVYGYTF